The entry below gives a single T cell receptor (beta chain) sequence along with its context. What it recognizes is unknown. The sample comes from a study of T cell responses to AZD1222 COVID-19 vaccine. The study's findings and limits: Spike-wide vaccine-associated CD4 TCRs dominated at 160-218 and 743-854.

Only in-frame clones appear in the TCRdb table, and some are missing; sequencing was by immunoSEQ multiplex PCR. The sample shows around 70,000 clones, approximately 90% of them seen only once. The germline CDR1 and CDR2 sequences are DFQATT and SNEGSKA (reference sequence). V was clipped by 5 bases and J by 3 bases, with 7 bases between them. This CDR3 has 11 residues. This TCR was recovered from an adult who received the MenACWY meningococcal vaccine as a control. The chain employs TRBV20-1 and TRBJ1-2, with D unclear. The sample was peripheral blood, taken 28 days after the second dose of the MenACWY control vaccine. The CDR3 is CSAYKDYGYTF. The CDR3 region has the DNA TGCAGTGCTTACAAAGACTATGGCTACACCTTC.